This T cell receptor beta chain was observed in a study of regulatory T cells in long-lasting Graves disease. Regarding this clonotype: A much larger clonotype is one base distant, so this may be a read error.

CDR3-region Arm-PCR and iRepertoire HTBI primers produced the TCR beta libraries. From the multiplex PCR reads, TCRdb called clonotypes with MiXCR, one entry per CDR3 protein. Of 540,000 or so distinct CDR3 sequences listed, about 13% were seen once; the top ten hold roughly a tenth. Trimming shortened V by 7 bases and J by 10 bases, and 19 bases separated the two germline ends. The CDR3 loop spans 13 amino acids. Germline CDR1 is SGHAT and CDR2 is FQNNGV. Time point denoted: newly diagnosed GD, antithyroid drugs for less than 3 months. The TCR library was prepared using RNA isolated from PBMCs. This same sample was also taken into another study, of T cells in Graves' hyperthyroidism and ophthalmopathy.

This specimen consisted of peripheral blood mononuclear cells (PBMCs), obtained at new diagnosis, from a patient treated with antithyroid drugs. The source is a man aged 25-45 years with Graves disease. The V and J genes are TRBV11-2 and TRBJ2-5; D tentatively reads TRBD1 or TRBD2 (6 bases each). Here the CDR3 DNA reads TGTGCCAGCACCAGGGACAAGGGGGAGGACCAGTACTTC. The encoded protein is CASTRDKGEDQYF.